Reported below is one T cell receptor (beta chain). What it binds is not known. The data are from a study of CD8 T cells in ankylosing spondylitis. General study points: The study looked at matched synovial fluid samples from ankylosing spondylitis patients. Disease-linked clones were reported to be significantly enriched there. Disease-linked clones bore a CD8+ phenotype and were relatively rare in peripheral blood. Within ankylosing spondylitis blood, a TCR beta motif made up of several highly homologous variants appeared to be characteristic.

Scientists made TCR beta libraries using quantitative 5'-RACE with molecular barcodes. One entry per CDR3 protein, called by TCRdb with MiXCR from the 5' RACE reads. The top ten hold 0.51% of the sample, which has about 800,000 distinct CDR3 sequences, 10% to 15% seen once. The ends were cut back, 4 bases at V and 7 bases at J, with 13 bases in the middle. The CDR3 has 14 residues. Germline V gene lookup returns CDR1 MNHNS and CDR2 SASEGT. This sequence originates from a male donor with ankylosing spondylitis. The gene calls are TRBV6-1 and TRBJ2-2; D is possibly TRBD1 (7 bases). Material for sequencing was blood, either unsorted or a sorted T cell fraction (not recorded which). Here the CDR3 reads CASSGSRGDGELFF. The DNA for the CDR3 is TGTGCCAGCAGTGGGAGCAGGGGGGACGGGGAGCTGTTTTTT.